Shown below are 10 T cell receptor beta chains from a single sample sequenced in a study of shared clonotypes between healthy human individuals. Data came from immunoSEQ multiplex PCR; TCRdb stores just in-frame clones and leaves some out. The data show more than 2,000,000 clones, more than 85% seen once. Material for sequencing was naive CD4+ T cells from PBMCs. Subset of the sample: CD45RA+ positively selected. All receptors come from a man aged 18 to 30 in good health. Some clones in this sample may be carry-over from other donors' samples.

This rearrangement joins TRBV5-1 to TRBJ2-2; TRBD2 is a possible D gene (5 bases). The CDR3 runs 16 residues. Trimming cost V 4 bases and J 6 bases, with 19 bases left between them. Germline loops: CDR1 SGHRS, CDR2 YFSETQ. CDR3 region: CASSPEGGLGAGELFF. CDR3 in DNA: TGCGCCAGCAGCCCCGAGGGCGGACTTGGGGCCGGGGAGCTGTTTTTT. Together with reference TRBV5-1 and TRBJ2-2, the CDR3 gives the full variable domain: KAGVTQTPRYLIKTRGQQVTLSCSPISGHRSVSWYQQTPGQGLQFLFEYFSETQRNKGNFPGRFSGRQFSNSRSEMNVSTLELGDSALYLCASSPEGGLGAGELFFGEGSRLTVL.

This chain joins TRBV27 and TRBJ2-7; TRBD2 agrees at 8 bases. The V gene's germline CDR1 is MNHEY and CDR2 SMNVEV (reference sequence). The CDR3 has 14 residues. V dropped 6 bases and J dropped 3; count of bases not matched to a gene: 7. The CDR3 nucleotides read TGTGCCAGCAGCTTCGAAGCGGGGGACTACGAGCAGTACTTC. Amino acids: CASSFEAGDYEQYF.

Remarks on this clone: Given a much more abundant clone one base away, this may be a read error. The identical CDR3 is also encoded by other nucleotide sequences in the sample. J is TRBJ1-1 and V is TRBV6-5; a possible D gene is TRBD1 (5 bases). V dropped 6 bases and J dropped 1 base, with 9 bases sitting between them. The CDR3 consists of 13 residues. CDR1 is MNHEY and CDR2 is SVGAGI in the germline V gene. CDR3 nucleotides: TGTGCCAGCAGCTACGACAGGAACACTGAAGCTTTCTTT. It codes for CASSYDRNTEAFF.

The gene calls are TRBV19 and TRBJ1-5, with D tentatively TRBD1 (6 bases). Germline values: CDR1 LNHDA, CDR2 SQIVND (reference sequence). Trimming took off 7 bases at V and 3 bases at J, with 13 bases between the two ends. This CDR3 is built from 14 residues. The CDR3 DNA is TGTGCCAGTAAGGTCGGACAGACCAATCAGCCCCAGCATTTT. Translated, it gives CASKVGQTNQPQHF.

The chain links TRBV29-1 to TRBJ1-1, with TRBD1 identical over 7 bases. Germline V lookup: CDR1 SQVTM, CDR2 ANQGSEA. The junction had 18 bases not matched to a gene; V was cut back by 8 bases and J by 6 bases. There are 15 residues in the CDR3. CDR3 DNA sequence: TGCAGCCCCGTGGCCCCGGGTGTCAGGGGGGCTGAAGCTTTCTTT. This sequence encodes CSPVAPGVRGAEAFF.

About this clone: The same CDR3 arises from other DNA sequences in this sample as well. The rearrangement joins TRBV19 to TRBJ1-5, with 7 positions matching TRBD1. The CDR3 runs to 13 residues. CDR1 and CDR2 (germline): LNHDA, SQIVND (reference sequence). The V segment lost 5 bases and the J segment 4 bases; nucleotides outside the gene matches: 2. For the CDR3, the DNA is TGTGCCAGTAGTCACAGGGGAAATCAGCCCCAGCATTTT. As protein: CASSHRGNQPQHF.

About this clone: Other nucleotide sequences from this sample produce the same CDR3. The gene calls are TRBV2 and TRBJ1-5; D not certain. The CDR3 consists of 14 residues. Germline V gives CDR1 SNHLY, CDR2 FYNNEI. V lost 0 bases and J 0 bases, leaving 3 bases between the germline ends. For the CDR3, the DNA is TGTGCCAGCAGTGAAGCAAATAGCAATCAGCCCCAGCATTTT. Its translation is CASSEANSNQPQHF.

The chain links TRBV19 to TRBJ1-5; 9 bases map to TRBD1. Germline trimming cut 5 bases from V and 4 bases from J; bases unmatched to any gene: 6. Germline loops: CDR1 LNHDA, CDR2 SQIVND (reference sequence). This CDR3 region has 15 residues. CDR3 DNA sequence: TGTGCCAGTAGTCCTACCGGGACAGGGAATCAGCCCCAGCATTTT. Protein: CASSPTGTGNQPQHF.

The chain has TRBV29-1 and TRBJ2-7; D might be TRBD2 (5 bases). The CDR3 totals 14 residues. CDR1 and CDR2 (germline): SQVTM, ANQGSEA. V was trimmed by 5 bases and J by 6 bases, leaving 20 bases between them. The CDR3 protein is CSVRTGAVYGEQYF. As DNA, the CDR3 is TGCAGCGTTCGGACTGGAGCGGTGTACGGCGAGCAGTACTTC.

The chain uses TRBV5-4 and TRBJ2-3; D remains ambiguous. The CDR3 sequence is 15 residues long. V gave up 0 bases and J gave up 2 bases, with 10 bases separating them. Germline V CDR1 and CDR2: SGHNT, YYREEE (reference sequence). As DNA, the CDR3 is TGTGCCAGCAGCTTGGATTCGACGTCCACAGATACGCAGTATTTT. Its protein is CASSLDSTSTDTQYF.